This TCR beta chain came from a study of metastatic and nonmetastatic thyroid tumors. This clone appeared many times. The antigen remains unidentified. Overall study results and limits: As reported, TCR beta diversity in blood and tumor was significantly higher in malignant thyroid tumors than in benign nodules.

Patients had received no treatment of any kind before thyroid surgery. The CDR3 has 16 amino acids. V dropped 5 bases and J dropped 2; count of bases not matched to a gene: 6. In germline, CDR1 is KGHSH, CDR2 LQKENI. Using MiXCR, TCRdb re-called clones from the PCR reads. The sample holds around 53,000 clones, about 15% seen once. The V and J genes are TRBV18 and TRBJ2-2; 9 bases align to TRBD1. Sequencing used blood. This TCR came from a female donor with papillary thyroid cancer or a benign thyroid nodule (not recorded which). Some clones in this sample may be carry-over from other donors' samples. The CDR3 bases are TGTGCCAGCTCAACCGGGACAGGGCCAAACACCGGGGAGCTGTTTTTT. Its translation is CASSTGTGPNTGELFF.